This T cell receptor beta chain was identified in a study of molecular identifiers for immune sequencing clone quantification. Study-wide background: Within a replicate experiment, RNA obtained from either 20,000 or 100,000 naive CD8 cells was divided into five aliquots, and four of those aliquots were then sequenced. Findings of the study overall: Spiked Jurkat TCR RNA originating from one cell could reportedly be identified amid more than 950,000 naive cells. For effector cells, clones above 20 RNA copies held over 98% of molecules; for naive cells, under 1%.

Germline values: CDR1 SGHTA, CDR2 FQGNSA. Trimming cost V 2 bases and J 0 bases, with 11 bases left between them. The CDR3 is 15 amino acids. TCRdb analysed the PCR reads with MiXCR anew, one entry per CDR3 protein. The table has some 100,000 distinct CDR3 sequences, roughly 19% seen once. In this sample, this clonotype turned up many times. Its target is not known. The chain recombines TRBV7-2 with TRBJ2-7; D possibly corresponds to TRBD2 (5 bases). The clonotype originates from a human donor in good health. Some libraries in this study had Jurkat cell RNA spiked in. The source material was naive CD8+ T cells from blood, with Jurkat cell RNA spiked in. Indicated subset: FACS-sorted CD8+CD4-CCR7+CD45RA+ naive T cells. In DNA form, the CDR3 reads TGTGCCAGCAGCTTACGGAGGAAAAACTCCTACGAGCAGTACTTC. Translated, it gives CASSLRRKNSYEQYF.